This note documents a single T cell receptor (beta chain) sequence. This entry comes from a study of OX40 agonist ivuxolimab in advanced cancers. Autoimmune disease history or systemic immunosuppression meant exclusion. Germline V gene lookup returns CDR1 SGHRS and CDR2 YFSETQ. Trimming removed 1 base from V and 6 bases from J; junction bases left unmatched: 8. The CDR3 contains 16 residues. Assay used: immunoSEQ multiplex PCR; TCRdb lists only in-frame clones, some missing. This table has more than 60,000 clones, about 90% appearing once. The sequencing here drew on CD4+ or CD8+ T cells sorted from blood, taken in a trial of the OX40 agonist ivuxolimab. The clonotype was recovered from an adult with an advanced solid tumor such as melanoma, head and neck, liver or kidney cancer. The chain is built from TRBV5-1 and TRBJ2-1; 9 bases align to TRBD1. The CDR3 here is CASSLLTGQGSNEQFF. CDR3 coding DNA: TGCGCCAGCAGCTTGCTTACGGGACAGGGTAGCAATGAGCAGTTCTTC.